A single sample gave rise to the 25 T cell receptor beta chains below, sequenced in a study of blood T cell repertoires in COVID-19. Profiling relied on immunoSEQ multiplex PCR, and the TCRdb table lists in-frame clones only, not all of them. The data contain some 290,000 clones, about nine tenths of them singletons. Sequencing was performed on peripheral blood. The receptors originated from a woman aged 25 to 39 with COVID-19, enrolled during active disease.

For the CDR3, the DNA is TGTGCCAGCAGACCCGGGAGGGTTGGAGGACTTAGGGCTTTCTTT. This gives the protein CASRPGRVGGLRAFF. This sequence joins TRBV6-5 and TRBJ1-1; D remains unclear. Trimming removed 6 bases at V and 11 bases at J, with 25 bases between. Germline lookup yields CDR1 MNHEY and CDR2 SVGAGI. The CDR3 is 15 residues long.

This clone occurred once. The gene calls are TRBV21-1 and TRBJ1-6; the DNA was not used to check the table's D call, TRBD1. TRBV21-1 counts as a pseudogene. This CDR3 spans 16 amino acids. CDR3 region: CASSHDRGPRNSPLHF. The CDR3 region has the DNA TGTGCCAGCAGCCATGACAGGGGGCCGAGGAATTCACCCCTCCACTTT.

CDR3 bases: TGTGCCAGCAGCCCTAGACTAGCGGGGACGAAATATCGTTGCGAGCAGTACTTC. It codes for CASSPRLAGTKYRCEQYF. The chain joins TRBV7-2 to TRBJ2-7; 11 nucleotides align to TRBD2. Germline assignment: CDR1 SGHTA and CDR2 FQGNSA. Losses at the gene ends were 5 bases for V and 6 bases for J; bases not matched to a gene: 18. The CDR3 loop spans 18 amino acids.

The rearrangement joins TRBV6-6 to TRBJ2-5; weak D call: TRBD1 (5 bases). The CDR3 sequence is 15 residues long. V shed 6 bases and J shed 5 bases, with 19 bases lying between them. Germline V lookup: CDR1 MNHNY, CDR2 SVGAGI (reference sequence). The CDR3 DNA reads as TGTGCCAGCAGCCAGGGTTCAGGTTTTCGGGAGACCCAGTACTTC. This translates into CASSQGSGFRETQYF.

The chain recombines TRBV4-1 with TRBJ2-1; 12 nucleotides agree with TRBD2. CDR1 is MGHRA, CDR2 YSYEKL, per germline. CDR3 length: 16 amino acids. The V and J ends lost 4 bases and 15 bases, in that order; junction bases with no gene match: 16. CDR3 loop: CASSLRLAGDLHDPFF. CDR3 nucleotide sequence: TGCGCCAGCAGCCTCCGACTAGCGGGGGACCTCCACGACCCGTTCTTC.

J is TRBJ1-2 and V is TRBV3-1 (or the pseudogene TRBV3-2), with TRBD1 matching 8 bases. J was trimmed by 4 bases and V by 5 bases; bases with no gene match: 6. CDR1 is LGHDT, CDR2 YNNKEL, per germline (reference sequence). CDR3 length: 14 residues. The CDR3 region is CASSIRGLGYGYTF. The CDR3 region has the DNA TGTGCCAGCAGCATCAGGGGGCTGGGCTATGGCTACACCTTC.

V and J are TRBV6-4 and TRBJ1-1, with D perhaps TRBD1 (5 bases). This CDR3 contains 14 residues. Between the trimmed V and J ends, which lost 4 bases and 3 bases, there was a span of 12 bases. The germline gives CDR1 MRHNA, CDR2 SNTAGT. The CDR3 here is CASSGQFGDTEAFF. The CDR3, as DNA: TGTGCCAGCAGTGGACAGTTTGGCGACACTGAAGCTTTCTTT.

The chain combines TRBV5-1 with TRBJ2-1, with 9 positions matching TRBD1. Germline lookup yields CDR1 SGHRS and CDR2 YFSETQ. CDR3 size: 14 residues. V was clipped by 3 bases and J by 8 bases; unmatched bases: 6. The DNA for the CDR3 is TGCGCCAGCAGCTGGGAGGGACAGGGCGATGAGCAGTTCTTC. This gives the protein CASSWEGQGDEQFF.

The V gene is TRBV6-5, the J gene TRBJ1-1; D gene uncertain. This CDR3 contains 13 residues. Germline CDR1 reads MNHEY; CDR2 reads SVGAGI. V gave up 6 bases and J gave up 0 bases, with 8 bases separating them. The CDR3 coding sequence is TGTGCCAGCAGGCCCCGAGTGAACACTGAAGCTTTCTTT. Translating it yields CASRPRVNTEAFF.

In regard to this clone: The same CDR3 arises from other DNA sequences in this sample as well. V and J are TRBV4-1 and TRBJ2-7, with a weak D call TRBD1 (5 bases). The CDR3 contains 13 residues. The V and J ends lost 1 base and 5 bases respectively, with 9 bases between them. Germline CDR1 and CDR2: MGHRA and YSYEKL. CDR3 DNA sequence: TGCGCCAGCAGCCAAGGGGGCGGCCACGAGCAGTACTTC. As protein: CASSQGGGHEQYF.

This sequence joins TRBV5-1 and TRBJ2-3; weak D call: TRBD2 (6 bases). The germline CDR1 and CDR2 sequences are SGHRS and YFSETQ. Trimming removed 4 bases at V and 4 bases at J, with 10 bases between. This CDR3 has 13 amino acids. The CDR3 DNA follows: TGCGCCAGCAGCGCGGGGAGCTCAGATACGCAGTATTTT. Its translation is CASSAGSSDTQYF.

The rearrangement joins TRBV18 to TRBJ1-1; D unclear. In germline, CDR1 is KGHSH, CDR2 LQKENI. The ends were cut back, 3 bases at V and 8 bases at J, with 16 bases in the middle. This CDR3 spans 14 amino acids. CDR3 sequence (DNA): TGTGCCAGCTCACCCAGCTTAGCCGGAAGGGAAGCTTTCTTT. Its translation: CASSPSLAGREAFF.

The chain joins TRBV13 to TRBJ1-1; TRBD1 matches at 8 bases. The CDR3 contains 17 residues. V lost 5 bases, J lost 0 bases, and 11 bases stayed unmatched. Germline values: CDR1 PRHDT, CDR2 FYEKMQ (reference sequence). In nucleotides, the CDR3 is TGTGCCAGCAGCATTACCGGGACAGGAACTATGAACACTGAAGCTTTCTTT. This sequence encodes CASSITGTGTMNTEAFF. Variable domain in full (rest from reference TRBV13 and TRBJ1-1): AAGVIQSPRHLIKEKRETATLKCYPIPRHDTVYWYQQGPGQDPQFLISFYEKMQSDKGSIPDRFSAQQFSDYHSELNMSSLELGDSALYFCASSITGTGTMNTEAFFGQGTRLTVV.

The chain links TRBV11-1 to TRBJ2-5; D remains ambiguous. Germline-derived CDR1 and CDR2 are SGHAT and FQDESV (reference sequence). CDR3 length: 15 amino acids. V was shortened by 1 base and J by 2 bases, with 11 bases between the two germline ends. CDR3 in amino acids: CASSLGTAAQETQYF. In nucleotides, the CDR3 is TGTGCCAGCAGCTTAGGTACGGCGGCTCAAGAGACCCAGTACTTC. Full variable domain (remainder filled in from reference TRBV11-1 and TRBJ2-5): EAEVAQSPRYKITEKSQAVAFWCDPISGHATLYWYRQILGQGPELLVQFQDESVVDDSQLPKDRFSAERLKGVDSTLKIQPAELGDSAMYLCASSLGTAAQETQYFGPGTRLLVL.

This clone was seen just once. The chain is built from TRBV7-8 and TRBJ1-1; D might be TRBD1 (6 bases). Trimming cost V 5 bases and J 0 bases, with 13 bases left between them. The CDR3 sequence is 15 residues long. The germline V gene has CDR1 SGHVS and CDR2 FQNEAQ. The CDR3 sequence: CASSHHGQMNTEAFF. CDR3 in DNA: TGTGCCAGCAGCCACCACGGACAGATGAACACTGAAGCTTTCTTT. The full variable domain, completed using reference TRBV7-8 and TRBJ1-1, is GAGVSQSPRYKVAKRGQDVALRCDPISGHVSLFWYQQALGQGPEFLTYFQNEAQLDKSGLPSDRFFAERPEGSVSTLKIQRTQQEDSAVYLCASSHHGQMNTEAFFGQGTRLTVV.

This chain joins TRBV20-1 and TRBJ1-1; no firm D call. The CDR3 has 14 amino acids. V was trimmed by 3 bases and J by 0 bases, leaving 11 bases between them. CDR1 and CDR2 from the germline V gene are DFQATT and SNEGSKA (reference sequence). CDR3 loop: CSASLAGMNTEAFF. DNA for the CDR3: TGCAGTGCTAGTCTGGCAGGAATGAACACTGAAGCTTTCTTT.

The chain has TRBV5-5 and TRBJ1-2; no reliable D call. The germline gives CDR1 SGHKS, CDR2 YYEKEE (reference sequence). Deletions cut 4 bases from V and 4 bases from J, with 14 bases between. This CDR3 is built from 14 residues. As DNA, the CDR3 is TGTGCCAGCAGCCCCGTGGAGGGTTCCTATGGCTACACCTTC. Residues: CASSPVEGSYGYTF.

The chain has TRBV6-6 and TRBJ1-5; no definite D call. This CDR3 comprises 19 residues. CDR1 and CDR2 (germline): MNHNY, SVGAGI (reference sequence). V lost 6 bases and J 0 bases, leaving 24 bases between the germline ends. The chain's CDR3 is CASSSFVVRGDYSNQPQHF. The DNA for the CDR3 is TGTGCCAGCAGCTCTTTCGTGGTTCGAGGAGATTATAGCAATCAGCCCCAGCATTTT.

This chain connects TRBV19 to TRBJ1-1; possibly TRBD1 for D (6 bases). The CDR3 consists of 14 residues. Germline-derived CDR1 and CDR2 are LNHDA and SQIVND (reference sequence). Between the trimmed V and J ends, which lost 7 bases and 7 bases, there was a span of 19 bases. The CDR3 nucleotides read TGTGCCAGTACCAACATCTGGGGGCTCGATGAAGCTTTCTTT. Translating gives CASTNIWGLDEAFF.

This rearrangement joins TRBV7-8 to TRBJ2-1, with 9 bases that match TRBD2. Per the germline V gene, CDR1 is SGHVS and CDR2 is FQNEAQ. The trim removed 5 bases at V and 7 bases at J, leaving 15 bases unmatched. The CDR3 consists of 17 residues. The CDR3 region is CASSPFPVAGGRNEQFF. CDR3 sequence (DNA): TGTGCCAGCAGCCCCTTTCCGGTTGCGGGGGGGCGAAATGAGCAGTTCTTC.

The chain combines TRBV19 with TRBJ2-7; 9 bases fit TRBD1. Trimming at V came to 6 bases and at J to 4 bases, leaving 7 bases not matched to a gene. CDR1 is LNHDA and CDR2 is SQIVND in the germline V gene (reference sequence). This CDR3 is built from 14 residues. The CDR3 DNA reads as TGTGCCAGTAGCGACAGGGGGGGAGTATACGAGCAGTACTTC. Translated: CASSDRGGVYEQYF. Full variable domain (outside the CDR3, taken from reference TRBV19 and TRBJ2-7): DGGITQSPKYLFRKEGQNVTLSCEQNLNHDAMYWYRQDPGQGLRLIYYSQIVNDFQKGDIAEGYSVSREKKESFPLTVTSAQKNPTAFYLCASSDRGGVYEQYFGPGTRLTVT.

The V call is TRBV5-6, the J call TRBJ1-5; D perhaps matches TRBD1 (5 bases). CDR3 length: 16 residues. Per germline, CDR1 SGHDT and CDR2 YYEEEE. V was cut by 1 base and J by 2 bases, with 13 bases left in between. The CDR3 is CASSLNGGGGNQPQHF. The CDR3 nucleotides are TGTGCCAGCAGCTTGAACGGGGGAGGGGGCAATCAGCCCCAGCATTTT.

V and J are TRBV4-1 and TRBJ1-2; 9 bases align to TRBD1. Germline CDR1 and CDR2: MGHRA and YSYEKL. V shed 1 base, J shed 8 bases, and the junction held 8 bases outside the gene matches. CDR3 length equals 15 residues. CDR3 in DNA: TGCGCCAGCAGCCAAGCCGGGACAGGGAATTCAGGCTACACCTTC. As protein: CASSQAGTGNSGYTF.

CDR3 nucleotide sequence: TGTGCCATCAGTGATAGAGCGGGGAGCTACAATGAGCAGTTCTTC. Its translation is CAISDRAGSYNEQFF. The J gene is TRBJ2-1, the V gene TRBV10-3, with 7 positions matching TRBD2. V lost 3 bases and J lost 3; bases outside the gene matches: 5. CDR1 and CDR2 from the germline V gene are ENHRY and SYGVKD. This CDR3 contains 15 residues.

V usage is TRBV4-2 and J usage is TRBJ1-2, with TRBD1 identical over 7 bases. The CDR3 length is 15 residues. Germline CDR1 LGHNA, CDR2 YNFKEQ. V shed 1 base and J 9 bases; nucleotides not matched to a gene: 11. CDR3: CASSQGQGDSPSYTF. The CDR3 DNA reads TGTGCCAGCAGCCAAGGACAGGGAGACAGCCCCAGCTACACCTTC.